A selection of T cell receptor beta chains follows, all from one sample in a study of T cells in Graves' hyperthyroidism and ophthalmopathy. MiXCR, applied by TCRdb to the multiplex PCR reads, yields one record per CDR3 protein. The sample has about 700,000 distinct CDR3 sequences; 11% to 15% are singletons. The sequenced sample was blood. These receptors were collected from a woman aged 18-35 years with Graves' hyperthyroidism. The CDR3 runs from the conserved cysteine through the conserved F or W. Fields, in order: clone size, D gene, V gene, J gene, CDR3 DNA, CDR3 protein. A D gene is named only where the DNA matches it firmly. Some rows mark clone size as missing; the rest say once, few, many or name a class of expanded clone.

abundance: few
d_gene: TRBD2
v_gene: TRBV3-1
j_gene: TRBJ2-7
CDR3nt: TGTGCCAGCAGCCAAGAAACCCCCTTTTCTTATCCGGGAGGGTACGAGCAGTACTTC
CDR3aa: CASSQETPFSYPGGYEQYF

abundance: NA
d_gene: NA
v_gene: TRBV4-1
j_gene: TRBJ2-7
CDR3nt: TGCGCCAGCAGCCAAGACCGGCAGGGATACTACGAGCAGTACTTC
CDR3aa: CASSQDRQGYYEQYF

abundance: NA
d_gene: NA
v_gene: TRBV20-1
j_gene: TRBJ2-4
CDR3nt: TGCACCTCTAGGCCAGGGACAAGGAAAGATCAGTACTTC
CDR3aa: CTSRPGTRKDQYF

abundance: few
d_gene: TRBD1
v_gene: TRBV15
j_gene: TRBJ2-2
CDR3nt: TGTGCCACCAGCAACCGGGACAGGGTTTTCGGGGAGCTGTTTTTT
CDR3aa: CATSNRDRVFGELFF

abundance: few
d_gene: NA
v_gene: TRBV12-3/TRBV12-4
j_gene: TRBJ1-6
CDR3nt: TGTGCCAGCAGTTTGAACAATTCACCCCTCCACTTT
CDR3aa: CASSLNNSPLHF

abundance: few
d_gene: TRBD1
v_gene: TRBV20-1
j_gene: TRBJ1-2
CDR3nt: TGCAGTGCTAGGGACAGCGAGGGGGCTGGCTACACCTTC
CDR3aa: CSARDSEGAGYTF

abundance: NA
d_gene: NA
v_gene: TRBV18
j_gene: TRBJ2-1
CDR3nt: TGTGCCAGCTCACAGGGAACTCTCGGTTTCGATGAGCAGTTCTTC
CDR3aa: CASSQGTLGFDEQFF

abundance: few
d_gene: NA
v_gene: TRBV29-1
j_gene: TRBJ1-5
CDR3nt: TGCAGCGGAAAACAGGTGGTGGCAAAATGGGGCAATCAGCCCCAGCATTTT
CDR3aa: CSGKQVVAKWGNQPQHF

abundance: few
d_gene: NA
v_gene: TRBV7-9
j_gene: TRBJ1-1
CDR3nt: TGTGCCAGCAGCTTATTTGGGGAGGCACAGGCTTTCTTT
CDR3aa: CASSLFGEAQAFF

abundance: NA
d_gene: TRBD1
v_gene: TRBV20-1
j_gene: TRBJ2-7
CDR3nt: TGCAGTGCTCACCGGGACAGGGGCTACGAGCAGTACTTC
CDR3aa: CSAHRDRGYEQYF

abundance: few
d_gene: NA
v_gene: TRBV27
j_gene: TRBJ1-1
CDR3nt: TGTGCCAGCTGCATGTCCGAGGATTGCACTGAAGCTTTCTTT
CDR3aa: CASCMSEDCTEAFF

abundance: many
d_gene: TRBD2
v_gene: TRBV20-1
j_gene: TRBJ2-5
CDR3nt: TGCAGTGCTAGAGATGGGACTAGCCGGTGGTACCAAGAGACCCAGTACTTC
CDR3aa: CSARDGTSRWYQETQYF

abundance: once
d_gene: TRBD2
v_gene: TRBV5-6
j_gene: TRBJ2-1
CDR3nt: TGTGCCAGCAGCTTGGTGGGACTAGTGATCAATGAGCAGTTCTTC
CDR3aa: CASSLVGLVINEQFF

abundance: many
d_gene: TRBD1
v_gene: TRBV7-8
j_gene: TRBJ1-2
CDR3nt: TGTGCCAGTACCCAGGGACAGACCCTACGAGTCGCCTATGGCTACACCTTC
CDR3aa: CASTQGQTLRVAYGYTF

abundance: NA
d_gene: NA
v_gene: TRBV7-9
j_gene: TRBJ2-2
CDR3nt: TGTGCCAGCAGCCCTGCCCTGGAAGAGAACACCGGGGAGCTGTTTTTT
CDR3aa: CASSPALEENTGELFF

abundance: NA
d_gene: TRBD1
v_gene: TRBV20-1
j_gene: TRBJ1-6
CDR3nt: TGCAGTGCGCCCCTCCCGGGACAGGGGCCCAATACACCCCTCCACTTT
CDR3aa: CSAPLPGQGPNTPLHF

abundance: NA
d_gene: TRBD2
v_gene: TRBV2
j_gene: TRBJ2-3
CDR3nt: TGTGCCAGCAGTCAGTTTCTGACTAGCGGGAGTACAGATACGCAGTATTTT
CDR3aa: CASSQFLTSGSTDTQYF

abundance: many
d_gene: TRBD1
v_gene: TRBV7-3
j_gene: TRBJ2-2
CDR3nt: TGTGCCAGCAGCTCGGAGAACAGGGGCACCGGGGAGCTGTTTTTT
CDR3aa: CASSSENRGTGELFF

abundance: many
d_gene: TRBD2
v_gene: TRBV28
j_gene: TRBJ2-1
CDR3nt: TGTGCCAGCAGTTTCGGAGGCGGGAGCTCCTACAATGAGCAGTTCTTC
CDR3aa: CASSFGGGSSYNEQFF

abundance: many
d_gene: TRBD1
v_gene: TRBV20-1
j_gene: TRBJ2-7
CDR3nt: TGCAGTGCTAGTAACAGGGGGCTCTACGAGCAGTACTTC
CDR3aa: CSASNRGLYEQYF

abundance: many
d_gene: TRBD1
v_gene: TRBV5-1
j_gene: TRBJ2-3
CDR3nt: TGCGCCAGCAGCTTGGGGGACAGGGTCCTCACAGATACGCAGTATTTT
CDR3aa: CASSLGDRVLTDTQYF

abundance: few
d_gene: NA
v_gene: TRBV5-1
j_gene: TRBJ1-1
CDR3nt: TGCGCCAGCAGCTTGACCAGGGACCGAGCTTTCTTT
CDR3aa: CASSLTRDRAFF

abundance: many
d_gene: NA
v_gene: TRBV20-1
j_gene: TRBJ1-2
CDR3nt: TGCAGTGCTATTGATCTCCCGGGGGGCTACACCTTC
CDR3aa: CSAIDLPGGYTF

abundance: many
d_gene: NA
v_gene: TRBV20-1
j_gene: TRBJ2-3
CDR3nt: TGCAGTGCTAGAGATCTAGGGAATCCAGATACGCAGTATTTT
CDR3aa: CSARDLGNPDTQYF

abundance: many
d_gene: NA
v_gene: TRBV11-2
j_gene: TRBJ1-1
CDR3nt: TGTGCCAGCAGCTTTTGGCCCACTCGGGGGAACACTGAAGCTTTCTTT
CDR3aa: CASSFWPTRGNTEAFF

abundance: NA
d_gene: NA
v_gene: TRBV10-3
j_gene: TRBJ2-7
CDR3nt: TGTGCCATCAGTGAGGGCTCCTACGAGCAGTACTTC
CDR3aa: CAISEGSYEQYF

abundance: many
d_gene: TRBD2
v_gene: TRBV6-2/TRBV6-3
j_gene: TRBJ2-2
CDR3nt: TGTGCCAGCAGTTACTCCGACTTTCGGGAGGGCACCGGGGAGCTGTTTTTT
CDR3aa: CASSYSDFREGTGELFF

abundance: NA
d_gene: NA
v_gene: TRBV5-6
j_gene: TRBJ2-7
CDR3nt: TGTGCCAGCAGCTTGGACATTCGGCATTTGGGACGGAGTAACACCTACGAGCAGTACTTC
CDR3aa: CASSLDIRHLGRSNTYEQYF

abundance: NA
d_gene: TRBD2
v_gene: TRBV28
j_gene: TRBJ2-1
CDR3nt: TGTGCCAGCAGTTTTAGGCCTAGCGGGAGCCTTTACAATGAGCAGTTCTTC
CDR3aa: CASSFRPSGSLYNEQFF

abundance: many
d_gene: TRBD1
v_gene: TRBV12-3/TRBV12-4
j_gene: TRBJ2-7
CDR3nt: TGTGCCAGCAGAAACCGGGACAGGGGGCCCGAGCAGTACTTC
CDR3aa: CASRNRDRGPEQYF

abundance: few
d_gene: NA
v_gene: TRBV13
j_gene: TRBJ1-2
CDR3nt: TGTGCCAGCAGCTCCCCGGGACGGACGGGCTACACCTTC
CDR3aa: CASSSPGRTGYTF

abundance: few
d_gene: TRBD2
v_gene: TRBV6-1
j_gene: TRBJ2-7
CDR3nt: TGTGCCAGCAGATTTTTAGCGGGAGTGGTCGAGCAGTACTTC
CDR3aa: CASRFLAGVVEQYF

abundance: many
d_gene: NA
v_gene: TRBV9
j_gene: TRBJ2-5
CDR3nt: TGTGCCAGCAGCGTAGGAAAGGGGATCGAGACCCAGTACTTC
CDR3aa: CASSVGKGIETQYF

abundance: many
d_gene: NA
v_gene: TRBV9
j_gene: TRBJ2-7
CDR3nt: TGTGCCAGGAAAGTTGGCGAGCAGTACTTC
CDR3aa: CARKVGEQYF

abundance: many
d_gene: TRBD2
v_gene: TRBV20-1
j_gene: TRBJ2-7
CDR3nt: TGCAGTGCTTTCCGACTAGCGGGTAACTCCTACGAGCAGTACTTC
CDR3aa: CSAFRLAGNSYEQYF

abundance: many
d_gene: NA
v_gene: TRBV6-2/TRBV6-3
j_gene: TRBJ1-1
CDR3nt: TGTGCCAGCATTTCTACGAGCCGACCCGGCACCGGGGCTTTCTTT
CDR3aa: CASISTSRPGTGAFF

abundance: few
d_gene: NA
v_gene: TRBV7-2
j_gene: TRBJ2-7
CDR3nt: TGTGCCAGCAGCCCATTCGCCTACGAGCAGTACTTC
CDR3aa: CASSPFAYEQYF

abundance: NA
d_gene: NA
v_gene: TRBV18
j_gene: TRBJ1-1
CDR3nt: TGTGCCAGCTCACCAGGTGGGGGGCGCGACACTGAAGCTTTCTTT
CDR3aa: CASSPGGGRDTEAFF

abundance: NA
d_gene: NA
v_gene: TRBV6-5
j_gene: TRBJ2-3
CDR3nt: TGTGCCAGCAGTTACTCTGACAGCGGCATCACAGATACGCAGTATTTT
CDR3aa: CASSYSDSGITDTQYF

abundance: few
d_gene: TRBD2
v_gene: TRBV28
j_gene: TRBJ2-7
CDR3nt: TGTGCCAGCAGTTACACCATCGGGACTAGCTCCCACGAGCAGTACTTC
CDR3aa: CASSYTIGTSSHEQYF

abundance: NA
d_gene: NA
v_gene: TRBV29-1
j_gene: TRBJ2-1
CDR3nt: TGCAGCGTTGAACCATGGGGCAATGAGCAGTTCTTC
CDR3aa: CSVEPWGNEQFF

abundance: NA
d_gene: NA
v_gene: TRBV27
j_gene: TRBJ2-7
CDR3nt: TGTGCCAGCAGTTTATCGTTCCGGATGGAGGGAGATGAGCAGTACTTC
CDR3aa: CASSLSFRMEGDEQYF

abundance: NA
d_gene: TRBD2
v_gene: TRBV7-9
j_gene: TRBJ2-7
CDR3nt: TGTGCCAGCAGCCCGTGGCCTAGCGGGAGTGGTTTAGGGTCCTACGAGCAGTACTTC
CDR3aa: CASSPWPSGSGLGSYEQYF

abundance: few
d_gene: NA
v_gene: TRBV10-3
j_gene: TRBJ2-5
CDR3nt: TGTGCCATCAGTGAGTTGGGGGCTAGAGAGACCCAGTACTTC
CDR3aa: CAISELGARETQYF

abundance: many
d_gene: TRBD2
v_gene: TRBV4-3
j_gene: TRBJ2-1
CDR3nt: TGCGCCAGCAGCCAAGATCCCAGGGCTAGCGGGAGGAATGAGCAGTTCTTC
CDR3aa: CASSQDPRASGRNEQFF

abundance: many
d_gene: NA
v_gene: TRBV7-8
j_gene: TRBJ2-3
CDR3nt: TGTGCCAGCAGAGGTACGAGGTGGCTAGGGACAGATACGCAGTATTTT
CDR3aa: CASRGTRWLGTDTQYF

abundance: many
d_gene: NA
v_gene: TRBV6-1
j_gene: TRBJ1-2
CDR3nt: TGTGCCAGCAGTGAAGCGAAGGGGCGCATCTATGGCTACACCTTC
CDR3aa: CASSEAKGRIYGYTF

abundance: many
d_gene: TRBD1
v_gene: TRBV7-2
j_gene: TRBJ2-5
CDR3nt: TGTGCCAGCAGTCATGGACAGGGAGAGACCCAGTACTTC
CDR3aa: CASSHGQGETQYF

abundance: NA
d_gene: NA
v_gene: TRBV10-3
j_gene: TRBJ2-7
CDR3nt: TGTGCCATCAGTGACCCGTCGCATTCCTACGAGCAGTACTTC
CDR3aa: CAISDPSHSYEQYF